This TCR beta chain was recorded in a study of blood T cell repertoires in COVID-19. Overall study context: Samples came from the United States, Italy and Spain, spanning acute and convalescent COVID-19.

Original handling: Estimated nucleated cell counts came from reference gene primer amplification. The assay was immunoSEQ multiplex PCR, and TCRdb's table has in-frame clones only and misses some. Clone size and the V and J calls come from that table; the DNA yielded D and trimming. The repertoire holds fewer than 200,000 clones, about 80% seen once, with 1.5% to 1.7% in the top ten. The sample taken for sequencing was peripheral blood. The receptor comes from a human donor in a cohort sampled during active COVID-19.

Here the CDR3 reads CASSIGLQGARSSYEQYF. The DNA for the CDR3 is TGTGCCAGTAGTATAGGTCTCCAGGGGGCGAGGTCTTCCTACGAGCAGTACTTC. The gene calls are TRBV19 and TRBJ2-7; 8 bases map to TRBD1. V lost 1 base and J lost 1; bases outside the gene matches: 12. The CDR3 has 18 residues. In germline, CDR1 is LNHDA, CDR2 SQIVND (reference sequence).